This T cell receptor (beta chain) was sequenced in a study of cytomegalovirus exposure and HLA in healthy donors. CDR3 length: 13 amino acids. Trimming pared 10 bases from V and 0 bases from J, leaving 10 bases between. Germline lookup yields CDR1 MNHEY and CDR2 SVGAGI. Each donor's status was that of a healthy bone marrow donor. The PCR had 60 Vbeta and 13 Jbeta primers. Profiling relied on immunoSEQ multiplex PCR, and the TCRdb table lists in-frame clones only, not all of them. The data hold some 140,000 clones, with around 77% observed a single time. This receptor was obtained from a man aged 50 to 59 in good health and CMV-seronegative. The rearrangement uses TRBV6-5 and TRBJ1-5; D gene ambiguous. The sequencing input was PBMCs. DNA for the CDR3: TGTGCCACGGCGGGGAATAGCAATCAGCCCCAGCATTTT. Translation: CATAGNSNQPQHF.